The clone carrying this T cell receptor beta chain appeared many times. The data derive from a study of spatial heterogeneity in lung cancer. TCRdb re-analysed the 5' RACE reads in MiXCR, keeping a single row per CDR3 protein. Of roughly 100,000 distinct CDR3 sequences listed, roughly 8.7% were seen once; the top ten hold 6.9%. The time point was: sample taken at primary tumor resection. Whole RNA obtained from tumor, nontumor lung or frozen PBMC underwent sequencing without sorting. CDR1 is SGHRS, CDR2 YFSETQ, per germline. CDR3 length: 13 residues. Trimming removed 4 bases at V and 8 bases at J, with 10 bases between.

This clonotype originated in a male donor with early-stage non-small cell lung cancer. J is TRBJ1-6 and V is TRBV5-1; D not resolved. Sequencing was performed on PBMCs, taken at surgery. The CDR3 DNA is TGCGCCAGCAGCCTAGGGCGGGATTCACCCCTCCACTTT. It is translated as CASSLGRDSPLHF.